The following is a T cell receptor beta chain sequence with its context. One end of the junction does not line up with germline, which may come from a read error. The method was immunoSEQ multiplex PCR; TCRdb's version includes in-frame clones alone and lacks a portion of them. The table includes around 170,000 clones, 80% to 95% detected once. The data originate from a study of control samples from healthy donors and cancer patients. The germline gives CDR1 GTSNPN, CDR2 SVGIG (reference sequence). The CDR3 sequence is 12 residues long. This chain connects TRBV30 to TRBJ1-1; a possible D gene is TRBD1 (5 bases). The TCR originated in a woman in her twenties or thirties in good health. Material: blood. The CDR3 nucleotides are TGTGCCGGGAGGGGAGGGTTCACTGAAGCTTTCTTT. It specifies CAGRGGFTEAFF. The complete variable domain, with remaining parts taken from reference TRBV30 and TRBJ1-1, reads SQTIHQWPATLVQPVGSPLSLECTVEGTSNPNLYWYRQAAGRGLQLLFYSVGIGQISSEVPQNLSASRPQDRQFILSSKKLLLSDSGFYLCAGRGGFTEAFFGQGTRLTVV.